This TCR beta chain was sequenced in a study of T-cell reconstitution after alpha-beta-depleted transplantation in children. Whole-study results and caveats: By about two months after transplant, alpha-beta T cells reportedly arose from several hundred graft clones that had expanded.

This CDR3 spans 15 amino acids. Germline V gene sequence: CDR1 SGHRS, CDR2 YFSETQ. Trimming cost V 5 bases and J 5 bases, with 17 bases left between them. Remarks on this clonotype: The antigen is not known.

The library targeted TCRbeta and was prepared with unique molecular identifiers. TCRdb re-derived calls from the PCR reads in MiXCR, one entry per CDR3 protein. The sample has around 800,000 distinct CDR3 sequences; roughly 15% are singletons. Here the sequenced sample was PBMCs, mostly from graft donor cells, taken 360 days after TCRalphabeta/CD19-depleted stem cell transplant. This chain joins TRBV5-1 and TRBJ2-1, with D uncertain. This TCR was sampled from a male patient between 5 and 17 years old who had a stem cell transplant for acute lymphoblastic leukemia, so the T cells may come from the graft donor. CDR3 DNA sequence: TGCGCCAGCAGTCACACTGCCTATCGGCACAATGAGCAGTTCTTC. As protein: CASSHTAYRHNEQFF.